This T cell receptor beta chain stems from a study of T cells in Graves' hyperthyroidism and ophthalmopathy. Study findings and constraints: Classification by a 13 V-J model distinguished ophthalmopathy from stable hyperthyroidism. Blood samples included most of the expanded thyroid clonotypes exceeding 0.001.

What was amplified from RNA transcripts were TCR beta CDR3 regions. During a first-round RT-PCR of the TCR CDR3, the HTBI primer set was used. TCRdb ran MiXCR on the multiplex PCR reads and lists one entry per CDR3 protein. Among hundreds of thousands of distinct CDR3 sequences, more than 30% were seen once, and the ten largest hold approximately 10%. V lost 4 bases and J 3 bases, leaving 13 bases between the germline ends. CDR1 is LGHDT, CDR2 YNNKEL, per germline (reference sequence). CDR3 size: 14 residues. With regard to this clonotype: Its antigen is unidentified.

This TCR came from a man younger than 35 with Graves' hyperthyroidism. The chain employs TRBV3-1 and TRBJ2-7, with D maybe TRBD2 (5 bases). Sequenced material: blood. The CDR3 loop is CASSRPGYSYEQYF. CDR3 coding DNA: TGTGCCAGCAGCCGCCCGGGGTACAGCTACGAGCAGTACTTC.